Described below is a single TCR beta chain sequence and its context. Antigen: not known. The data were obtained in a study of T-cell memory formation after mild COVID-19. Study at large: The two donors had largely donor-specific TCR clusters.

The CDR3 is 16 amino acids. V was pared by 5 bases and J by 6 bases, with 19 bases between. Germline assignment: CDR1 SGHVS and CDR2 FQNEAQ. Broader study findings: That cross-reactive memory joined was suggested by some responding clones appearing in pre-infection memory.

Constant-segment primers and 5'RACE yielded cDNA libraries for TCR alpha and TCR beta, each carrying sample barcodes and UMIs. TCRdb re-called the 5' RACE reads with MiXCR, one entry per CDR3 protein. The sample includes approximately 240,000 distinct CDR3 sequences, around 15% seen only once; the top ten take approximately 3.4%. The J gene is TRBJ2-2, the V gene TRBV7-8; TRBD1 might be the D (6 bases). This TCR came from a man in his late teens or twenties who had mild COVID-19 (a few samples of this study predate the infection). Cell type and time point are not known. The sequenced sample was PBMCs or a T cell subset sorted from them (not recorded which). CDR3 DNA: TGTGCCAGCAGCGCACAGGGAGCGATAAGGGCCGGGGAGCTGTTTTTT. Translating gives CASSAQGAIRAGELFF.